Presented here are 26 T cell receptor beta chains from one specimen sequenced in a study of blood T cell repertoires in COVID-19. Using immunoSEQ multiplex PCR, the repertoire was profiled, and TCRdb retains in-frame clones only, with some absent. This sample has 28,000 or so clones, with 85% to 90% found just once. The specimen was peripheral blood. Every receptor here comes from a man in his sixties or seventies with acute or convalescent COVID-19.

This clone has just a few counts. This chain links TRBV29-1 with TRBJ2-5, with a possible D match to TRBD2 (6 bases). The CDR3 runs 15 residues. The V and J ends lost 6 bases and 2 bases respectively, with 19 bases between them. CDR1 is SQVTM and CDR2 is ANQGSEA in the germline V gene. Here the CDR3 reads CSVYGTPTRQETQYF. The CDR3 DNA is TGCAGCGTCTACGGGACTCCCACAAGACAAGAGACCCAGTACTTC.

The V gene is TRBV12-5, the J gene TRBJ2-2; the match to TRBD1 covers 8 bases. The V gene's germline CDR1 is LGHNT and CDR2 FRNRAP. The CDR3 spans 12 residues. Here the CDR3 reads CGTGSNTGELFF. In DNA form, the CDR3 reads TGTGGGACAGGGTCTAACACCGGGGAGCTGTTTTTT.

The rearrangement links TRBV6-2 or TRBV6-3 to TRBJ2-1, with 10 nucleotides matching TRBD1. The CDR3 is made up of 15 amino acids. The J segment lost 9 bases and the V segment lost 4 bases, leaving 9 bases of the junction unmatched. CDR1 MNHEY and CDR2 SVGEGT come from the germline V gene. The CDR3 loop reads CASSSIGTGDSEQFF. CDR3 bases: TGTGCCAGCAGTTCTATCGGGACAGGGGATAGTGAGCAGTTCTTC.

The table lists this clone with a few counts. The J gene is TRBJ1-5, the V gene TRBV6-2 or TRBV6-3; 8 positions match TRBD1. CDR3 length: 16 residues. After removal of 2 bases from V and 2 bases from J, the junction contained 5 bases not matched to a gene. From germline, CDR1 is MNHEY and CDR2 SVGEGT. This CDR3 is CASSYDGQGGNQPQHF. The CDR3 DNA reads TGTGCCAGCAGTTACGACGGACAGGGAGGCAATCAGCCCCAGCATTTT.

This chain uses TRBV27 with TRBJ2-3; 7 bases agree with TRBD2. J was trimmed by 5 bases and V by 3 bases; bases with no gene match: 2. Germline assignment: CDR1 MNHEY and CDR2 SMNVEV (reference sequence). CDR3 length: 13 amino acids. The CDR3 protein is CASSLASGDTQYF. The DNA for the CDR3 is TGTGCCAGCAGTTTGGCTAGCGGAGATACGCAGTATTTT.

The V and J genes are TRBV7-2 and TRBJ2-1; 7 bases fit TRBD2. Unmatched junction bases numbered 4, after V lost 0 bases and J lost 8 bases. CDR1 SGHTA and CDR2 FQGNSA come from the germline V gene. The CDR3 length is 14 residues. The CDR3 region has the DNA TGTGCCAGCAGCTTAGCGGGAGGGCCTTATGAGCAGTTCTTC. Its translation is CASSLAGGPYEQFF. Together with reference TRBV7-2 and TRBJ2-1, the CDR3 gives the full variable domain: GAGVSQSPSNKVTEKGKDVELRCDPISGHTALYWYRQSLGQGLEFLIYFQGNSAPDKSGLPSDRFSAERTGGSVSTLTIQRTQQEDSAVYLCASSLAGGPYEQFFGPGTRLTVL.

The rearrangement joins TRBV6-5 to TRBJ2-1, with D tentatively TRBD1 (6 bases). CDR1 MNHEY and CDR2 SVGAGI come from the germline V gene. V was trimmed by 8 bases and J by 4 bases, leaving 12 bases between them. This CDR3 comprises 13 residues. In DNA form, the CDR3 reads TGTGCCAGCCTAGGGGGAAGGTACAATGAGCAGTTCTTC. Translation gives CASLGGRYNEQFF.

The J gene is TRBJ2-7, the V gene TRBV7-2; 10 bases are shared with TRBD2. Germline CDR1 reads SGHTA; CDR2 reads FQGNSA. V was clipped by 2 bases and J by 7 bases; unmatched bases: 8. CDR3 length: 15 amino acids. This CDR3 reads CASSLLGASGGEQYF. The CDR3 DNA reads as TGTGCCAGCAGCTTATTGGGCGCTAGCGGGGGAGAGCAGTACTTC.

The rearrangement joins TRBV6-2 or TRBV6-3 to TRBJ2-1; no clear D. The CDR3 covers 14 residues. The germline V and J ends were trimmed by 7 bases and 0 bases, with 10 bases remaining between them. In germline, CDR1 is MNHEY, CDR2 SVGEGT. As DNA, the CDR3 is TGTGCCAGCAACCCACAAAGCTCCTACAATGAGCAGTTCTTC. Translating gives CASNPQSSYNEQFF.

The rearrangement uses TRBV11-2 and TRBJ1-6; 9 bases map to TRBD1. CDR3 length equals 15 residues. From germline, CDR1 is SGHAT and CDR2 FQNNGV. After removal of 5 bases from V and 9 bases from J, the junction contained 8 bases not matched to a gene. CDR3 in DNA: TGTGCCAGCAGCCGGAGGGACAGGGAAACTTCACCCCTCCACTTT. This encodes CASSRRDRETSPLHF. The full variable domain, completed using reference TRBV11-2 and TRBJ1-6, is EAGVAQSPRYKIIEKRQSVAFWCNPISGHATLYWYQQILGQGPKLLIQFQNNGVVDDSQLPKDRFSAERLKGVDSTLKIQPAKLEDSAVYLCASSRRDRETSPLHFGNGTRLTVT.

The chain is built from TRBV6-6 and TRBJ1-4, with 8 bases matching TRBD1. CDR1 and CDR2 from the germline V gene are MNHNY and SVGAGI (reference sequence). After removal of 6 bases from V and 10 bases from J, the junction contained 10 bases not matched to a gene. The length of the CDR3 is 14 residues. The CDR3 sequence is CASSSDRGKGKLFF. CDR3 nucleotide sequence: TGTGCCAGCAGCTCCGACAGGGGCAAAGGAAAACTGTTTTTT.

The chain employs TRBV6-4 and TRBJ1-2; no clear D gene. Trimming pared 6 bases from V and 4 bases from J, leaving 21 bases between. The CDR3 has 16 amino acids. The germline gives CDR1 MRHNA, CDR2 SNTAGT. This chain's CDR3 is CASSSDGRLMGYGYTF. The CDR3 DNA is TGTGCCAGCAGCTCCGATGGGAGGCTCATGGGCTATGGCTACACCTTC.

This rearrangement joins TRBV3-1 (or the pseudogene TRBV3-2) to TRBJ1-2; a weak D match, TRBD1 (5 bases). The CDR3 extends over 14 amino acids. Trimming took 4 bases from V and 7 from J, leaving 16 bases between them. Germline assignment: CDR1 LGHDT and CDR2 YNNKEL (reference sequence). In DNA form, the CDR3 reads TGTGCCAGCAGCCGCAGGCAGGGCGGGGGTGGCTACACCTTC. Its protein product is CASSRRQGGGGYTF.

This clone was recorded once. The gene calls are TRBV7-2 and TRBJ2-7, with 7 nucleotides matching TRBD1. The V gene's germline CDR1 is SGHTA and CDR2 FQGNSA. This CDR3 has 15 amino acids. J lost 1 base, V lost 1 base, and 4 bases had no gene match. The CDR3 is CASSLGGTESYEQYF. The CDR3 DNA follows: TGTGCCAGCAGCTTAGGGGGGACAGAATCCTACGAGCAGTACTTC.

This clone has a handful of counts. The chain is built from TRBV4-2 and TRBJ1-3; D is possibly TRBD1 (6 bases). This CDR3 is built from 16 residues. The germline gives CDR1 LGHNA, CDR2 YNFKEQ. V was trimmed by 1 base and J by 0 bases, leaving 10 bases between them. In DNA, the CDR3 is TGTGCCAGCAGCCAAGCGGCCAGGGGCTCTGGAAACACCATATATTTT. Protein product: CASSQAARGSGNTIYF.

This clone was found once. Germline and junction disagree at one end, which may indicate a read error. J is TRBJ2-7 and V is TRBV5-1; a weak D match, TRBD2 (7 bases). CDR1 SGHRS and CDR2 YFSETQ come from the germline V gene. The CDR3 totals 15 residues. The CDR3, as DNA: TGCGCCAGCAGTTTGGATCCGGGGGGCATCTACGAGCAGTACTTC. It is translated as CASSLDPGGIYEQYF.

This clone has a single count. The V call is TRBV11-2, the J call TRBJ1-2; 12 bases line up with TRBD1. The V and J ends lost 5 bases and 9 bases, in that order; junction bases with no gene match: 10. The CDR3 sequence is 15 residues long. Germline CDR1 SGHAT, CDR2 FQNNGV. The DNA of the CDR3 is TGTGCCAGCAGCACCGGGACAGGGGGCGCGAGGAGCTACACCTTC. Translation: CASSTGTGGARSYTF.

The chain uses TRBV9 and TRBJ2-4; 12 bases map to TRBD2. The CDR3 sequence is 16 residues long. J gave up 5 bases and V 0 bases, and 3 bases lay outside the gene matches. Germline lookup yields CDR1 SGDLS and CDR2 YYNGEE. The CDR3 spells CASSVEGLAGENIQYF. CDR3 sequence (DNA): TGTGCCAGCAGCGTAGAGGGACTAGCGGGTGAAAACATTCAGTACTTC.

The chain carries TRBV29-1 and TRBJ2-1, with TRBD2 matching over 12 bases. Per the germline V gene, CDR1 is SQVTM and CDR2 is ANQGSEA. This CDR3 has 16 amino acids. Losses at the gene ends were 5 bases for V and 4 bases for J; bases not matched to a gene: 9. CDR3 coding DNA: TGCAGCGTTCCCAGAAGGACTAGCGGGACTTACAATGAGCAGTTCTTC. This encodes CSVPRRTSGTYNEQFF.

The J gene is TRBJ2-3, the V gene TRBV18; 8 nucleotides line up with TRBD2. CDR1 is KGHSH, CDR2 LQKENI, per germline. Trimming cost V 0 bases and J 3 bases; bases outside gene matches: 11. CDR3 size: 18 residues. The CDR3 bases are TGTGCCAGCTCACCACCGCGGGAGGCGGGAGTAATAACAGATACGCAGTATTTT. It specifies CASSPPREAGVITDTQYF.

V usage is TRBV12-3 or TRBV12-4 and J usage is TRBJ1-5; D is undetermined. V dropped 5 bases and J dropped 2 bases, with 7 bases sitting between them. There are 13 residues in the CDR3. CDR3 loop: CASSLSRNQPQHF. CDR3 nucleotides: TGTGCCAGCAGTCTGAGTCGCAATCAGCCCCAGCATTTT.

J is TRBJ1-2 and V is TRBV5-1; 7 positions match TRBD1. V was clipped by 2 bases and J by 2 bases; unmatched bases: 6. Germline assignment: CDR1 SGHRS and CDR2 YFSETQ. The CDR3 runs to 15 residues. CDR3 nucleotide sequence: TGCGCCAGCAGCTTAGACAGGGTCTCGAACTATGGCTACACCTTC. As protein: CASSLDRVSNYGYTF.

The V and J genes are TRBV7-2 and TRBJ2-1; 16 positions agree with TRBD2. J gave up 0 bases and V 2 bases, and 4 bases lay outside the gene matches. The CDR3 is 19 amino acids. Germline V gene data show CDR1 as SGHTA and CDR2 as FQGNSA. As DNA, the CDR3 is TGTGCCAGCAGCTTAACCGGGACTAGCGGGAGGGGCTCCTACAATGAGCAGTTCTTC. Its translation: CASSLTGTSGRGSYNEQFF.

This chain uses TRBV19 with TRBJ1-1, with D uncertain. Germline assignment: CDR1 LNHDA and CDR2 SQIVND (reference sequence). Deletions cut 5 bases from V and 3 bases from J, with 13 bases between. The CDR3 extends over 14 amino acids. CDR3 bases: TGTGCCAGTAGTGTCCGCGGTACGGACACTGAAGCTTTCTTT. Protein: CASSVRGTDTEAFF.

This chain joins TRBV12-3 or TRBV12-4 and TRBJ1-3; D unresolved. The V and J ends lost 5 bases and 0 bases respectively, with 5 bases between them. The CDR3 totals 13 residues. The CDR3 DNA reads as TGTGCCAGCAGTGTCAGCTCTGGAAACACCATATATTTT. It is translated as CASSVSSGNTIYF.

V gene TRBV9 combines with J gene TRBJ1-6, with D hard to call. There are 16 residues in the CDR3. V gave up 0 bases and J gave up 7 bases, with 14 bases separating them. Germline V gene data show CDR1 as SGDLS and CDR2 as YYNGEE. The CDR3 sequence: CASSVGGARGNSPLHF. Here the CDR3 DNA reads TGTGCCAGCAGCGTAGGTGGCGCCCGAGGGAATTCACCCCTCCACTTT.